The source of this TCR beta chain is a study of T cell clonotyping in hematopoietic cell transplantation. Samples: about 28 days before transplant, then days 30, 100 and 180 after. Profiled with immunoSEQ multiplex PCR; TCRdb holds only in-frame clones, not every one. Of 5,000 or so clones listed, about 80% are singletons. The CDR3 totals 15 residues. The V gene end was trimmed by 5 bases and the J gene end by 3 bases; junction bases not matched to a gene: 6. CDR1 and CDR2 (germline): SGHAT, FQNNGV. Sequenced here: peripheral blood mononuclear cells, sampled 30 days after allogeneic stem cell transplant. This clonotype was sampled from a male patient aged 55 to 70 who had an allogeneic stem cell transplant from an unrelated donor, so the T cells may come from the graft donor. Some clones in this sample may be carry-over from other donors' samples. V is TRBV11-2 and J is TRBJ1-5, with 8 bases matching TRBD1. CDR3 in DNA: TGTGCCAGCAGCGCGGACAGGGCCAACAATCAGCCCCAGCATTTT. This translates into CASSADRANNQPQHF.